A selection of T cell receptor beta chains follows, all from one sample in a study of blood T cells in healthy people across ages. TCRdb reanalysed the 5' RACE reads using MiXCR and keeps one entry per CDR3 protein. The table lists about 780,000 distinct CDR3 sequences, 46% of them singletons. The sequencing input was blood. Receptor source: an elderly man in good health. CDR3s include the opening cysteine and the closing phenylalanine or tryptophan. A D gene is named only where the DNA matches it firmly. Where a row states a size, it is once, few, many or the class of an expanded clone; other rows omit it.

V	J	D	size	CDR3	DNA
TRBV5-1	TRBJ2-1	.	.	CASAFSSSYEQFF	TGCGCCAGCGCGTTTAGCAGCTCCTACGAGCAGTTCTTC
TRBV21-1	TRBJ2-3	.	.	CASSKAPRNPTDTQYF	TGTGCCAGCAGCAAAGCGCCCAGGAATCCCACAGATACGCAGTATTTT
TRBV20-1	TRBJ2-7	TRBD2	few	CSALGAGGPHEQYF	TGCAGTGCTTTAGGAGCGGGAGGGCCGCACGAGCAGTACTTC
TRBV4-3	TRBJ2-2	TRBD2	.	CASSPLAGTGELFF	TGCGCCAGCAGCCCCTTAGCGGGCACCGGGGAGCTGTTTTTT
TRBV29-1	TRBJ2-7	.	many	CSVANRARVWEQYF	TGCAGCGTCGCCAACAGGGCCCGTGTGTGGGAGCAGTACTTC
TRBV4-1	TRBJ2-1	TRBD1	many	CASSLRQGSYNEQFF	TGCGCCAGCAGCCTTCGACAGGGCTCGTACAATGAGCAGTTCTTC
TRBV4-2	TRBJ1-2	TRBD1	.	CASSQDLEGAGGYTF	TGTGCCAGCAGCCAAGATCTTGAGGGGGCGGGAGGCTACACCTTC
TRBV28	TRBJ2-7	.	few	CASSNLRSHSNEQYF	TGTGCCAGCAGTAACTTGCGGAGCCACTCCAATGAGCAGTACTTC
TRBV18	TRBJ2-5	.	.	CASSPSGIQETQYF	TGTGCCAGCTCACCTTCAGGGATCCAAGAGACCCAGTACTTC
TRBV20-1	TRBJ1-1	TRBD1	.	CSARNRDREPWDTEAFF	TGCAGTGCTAGGAACCGGGACAGGGAACCCTGGGACACTGAAGCTTTCTTT
TRBV7-2	TRBJ2-3	TRBD2	.	CASRNAEREFTDTQYF	TGTGCCAGCAGGAACGCGGAGCGGGAGTTCACAGATACGCAGTATTTT
TRBV5-1	TRBJ2-1	TRBD1	.	CASSTYGTGAYNEQFF	TGCGCCAGCAGCACCTACGGGACAGGGGCCTACAATGAGCAGTTCTTC
TRBV7-3	TRBJ2-3	.	.	CASSEPGTATDTQYF	TGTGCCAGCAGCGAACCCGGGACGGCCACAGATACGCAGTATTTT
TRBV10-1	TRBJ2-2	TRBD2	.	CASSDRTSESGELFF	TGCGCCAGCAGTGACCGGACTAGCGAGTCCGGGGAGCTGTTTTTT
TRBV12-3/TRBV12-4	TRBJ2-6	.	.	CASKPNLGANVLTF	TGTGCCAGCAAGCCGAACCTTGGGGCCAACGTCCTGACTTTC
TRBV30	TRBJ2-7	TRBD1	.	CAWSGDRGNRDQYF	TGTGCCTGGAGTGGGGACAGGGGGAATCGCGATCAGTACTTC
TRBV10-3	TRBJ2-7	TRBD2	few	CAISEGGVYEQYF	TGTGCCATCAGTGAGGGGGGGGTCTACGAGCAGTACTTC
TRBV7-2	TRBJ2-3	.	few	CASSLVVNTDTQYF	TGTGCCAGCAGCTTAGTAGTCAACACAGATACGCAGTATTTT
TRBV5-1	TRBJ2-3	.	.	CASSLSWRDTDTQYF	TGCGCCAGCAGCTTGTCTTGGAGGGACACAGATACGCAGTATTTT
TRBV29-1	TRBJ2-3	TRBD1	.	CSVWTGPTDTQYF	TGCAGCGTATGGACAGGACCCACAGATACGCAGTATTTT
TRBV6-2/TRBV6-3	TRBJ2-5	TRBD2	once	CASSAPGLGVGYNEQYF	TGTGCCAGCAGCGCTCCGGGACTAGGGGTGGGGTACAATGAGCAGTACTTC
TRBV24-1	TRBJ2-1	.	few	CATQEAGIYNEQFF	TGTGCCACCCAGGAAGCGGGCATATACAATGAGCAGTTCTTC
TRBV20-1	TRBJ2-7	.	.	CSAREDSYEQYF	TGCAGTGCTAGAGAAGACTCCTACGAGCAGTACTTC
TRBV5-1	TRBJ1-6	TRBD1	.	CASSRDRGNNSPLHF	TGCGCCAGCAGCCGCGACAGGGGCAATAATTCACCCCTCCACTTT
TRBV5-1	TRBJ1-1	.	once	CASSPTGSGAFF	TGCGCCAGCAGCCCTACAGGGAGCGGAGCTTTCTTT
TRBV20-1	TRBJ2-3	.	.	CSASSGASTDTQYF	TGCAGTGCTAGTTCGGGAGCTAGCACAGATACGCAGTATTTT
TRBV27	TRBJ2-3	TRBD1	many	CASSPRQGSDTQYF	TGTGCCAGCAGTCCACGACAGGGCTCAGATACGCAGTATTTT
TRBV14	TRBJ1-1	.	.	CASSQQGSGTEAFF	TGTGCCAGCAGCCAACAGGGGAGTGGGACTGAAGCTTTCTTT
TRBV7-8	TRBJ2-2	TRBD2	.	CASSLLAGLAETGELFF	TGTGCCAGCAGCTTATTGGCGGGGCTAGCGGAAACCGGGGAGCTGTTTTTT
TRBV4-3	TRBJ2-5	TRBD2	few	CASSPMTSGRANDETQYF	TGCGCCAGCAGCCCAATGACTAGCGGGAGGGCTAATGATGAGACCCAGTACTTC
TRBV20-1	TRBJ2-3	TRBD2	few	CSVPGLAGGRGDTQYF	TGCAGTGTCCCGGGACTAGCGGGAGGGCGGGGAGATACGCAGTATTTT
TRBV30	TRBJ1-5	.	few	CAWSVPRVRNQPQHF	TGTGCCTGGAGTGTACCCAGGGTTCGCAATCAGCCCCAGCATTTT
TRBV11-3	TRBJ2-3	.	many	CASSLEPSADTQYF	TGTGCCAGCAGCTTAGAACCTAGCGCTGATACGCAGTATTTT
TRBV20-1	TRBJ2-7	.	few	CSARDGGGRWNEQYF	TGCAGTGCTAGAGATGGAGGGGGGAGGTGGAACGAGCAGTACTTC
TRBV7-9	TRBJ2-3	.	few	CASSLLTGDTQYF	TGTGCCAGCAGCTTGTTGACTGGCGATACGCAGTATTTT
TRBV7-2	TRBJ2-3	.	.	CARSNGLTSTETQYF	TGTGCCCGCAGCAACGGACTAACTAGCACAGAGACGCAGTATTTT
TRBV27	TRBJ2-5	.	.	CASSLLSTSAETQYF	TGTGCCAGCAGTTTATTGTCGACATCCGCAGAGACCCAGTACTTC
TRBV20-1	TRBJ1-2	TRBD1	.	CSASDRGAVNYGYTF	TGCAGTGCTTCGGACAGGGGCGCAGTTAACTATGGCTACACCTTC
TRBV29-1	TRBJ2-5	TRBD1	.	CSAGAGTGTGVTQYF	TGCAGCGCTGGGGCTGGGACAGGGACAGGGGTGACCCAGTACTTC
TRBV5-1	TRBJ2-7	.	.	CASSLQAGELYEQYF	TGCGCCAGCAGCTTGCAGGCAGGGGAACTCTACGAGCAGTACTTC
TRBV9	TRBJ2-7	TRBD1	few	CASSVDGTETYEQYF	TGTGCCAGCAGCGTAGACGGGACAGAGACCTACGAGCAGTACTTC
TRBV29-1	TRBJ1-2	.	.	CSAEVNYGYTF	TGCAGCGCCGAGGTTAACTATGGCTACACCTTC
TRBV9	TRBJ2-1	TRBD2	.	CASSAEGLAGFDEQFF	TGTGCCAGCAGCGCCGAGGGACTAGCGGGTTTTGATGAGCAGTTCTTC
TRBV18	TRBJ1-5	.	.	CASSPGENQPQHF	TGTGCCAGCTCACCGGGGGAGAATCAGCCCCAGCATTTT
TRBV29-1	TRBJ2-7	TRBD1	many	CSVSGTGYEQYF	TGCAGCGTCTCCGGGACAGGGTATGAGCAGTACTTC
TRBV19	TRBJ2-7	.	.	CASSIGQIPFGEQYF	TGTGCCAGTAGTATCGGACAGATTCCTTTTGGCGAGCAGTACTTC
TRBV7-9	TRBJ2-1	.	.	CASSLGIQNNEQFF	TGTGCCAGCAGCTTAGGGATACAAAACAATGAGCAGTTCTTC
TRBV4-2	TRBJ2-3	TRBD2	.	CASSQELRLAGFGTDTQYF	TGTGCCAGCAGCCAAGAGTTGAGACTAGCGGGATTTGGCACAGATACGCAGTATTTT
TRBV6-5	TRBJ2-3	.	many	CASSQWEGDTQYF	TGTGCCAGCAGTCAATGGGAAGGAGATACGCAGTATTTT
TRBV29-1	TRBJ2-6	TRBD1	.	CSVGTGVGANVLTF	TGCAGCGTTGGTACAGGGGTTGGGGCCAACGTCCTGACTTTC